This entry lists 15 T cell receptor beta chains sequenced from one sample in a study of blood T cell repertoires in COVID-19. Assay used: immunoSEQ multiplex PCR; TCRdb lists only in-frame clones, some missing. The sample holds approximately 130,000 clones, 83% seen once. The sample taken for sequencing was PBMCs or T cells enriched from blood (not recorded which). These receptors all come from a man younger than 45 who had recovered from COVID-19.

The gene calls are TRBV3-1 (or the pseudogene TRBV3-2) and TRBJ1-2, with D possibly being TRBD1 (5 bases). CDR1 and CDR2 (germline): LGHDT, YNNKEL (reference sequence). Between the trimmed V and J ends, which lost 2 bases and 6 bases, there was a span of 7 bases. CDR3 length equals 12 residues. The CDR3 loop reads CASSQLGDGYTF. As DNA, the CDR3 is TGTGCCAGCAGCCAACTAGGGGATGGCTACACCTTC.

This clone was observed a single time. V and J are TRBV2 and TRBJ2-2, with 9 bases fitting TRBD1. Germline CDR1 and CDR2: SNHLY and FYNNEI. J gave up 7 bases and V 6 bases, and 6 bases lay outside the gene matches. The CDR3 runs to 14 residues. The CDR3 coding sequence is TGTGCCAGCAGCAACAGGGGGCTGGGCGGGGAGCTGTTTTTT. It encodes CASSNRGLGGELFF.

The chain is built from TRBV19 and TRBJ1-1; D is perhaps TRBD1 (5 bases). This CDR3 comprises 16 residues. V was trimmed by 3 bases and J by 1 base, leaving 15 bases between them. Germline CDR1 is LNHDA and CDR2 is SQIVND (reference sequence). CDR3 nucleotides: TGTGCCAGTAGTATCTATCTGGGCCAGGGGAACACTGAAGCTTTCTTT. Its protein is CASSIYLGQGNTEAFF. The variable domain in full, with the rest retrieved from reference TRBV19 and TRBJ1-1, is DGGITQSPKYLFRKEGQNVTLSCEQNLNHDAMYWYRQDPGQGLRLIYYSQIVNDFQKGDIAEGYSVSREKKESFPLTVTSAQKNPTAFYLCASSIYLGQGNTEAFFGQGTRLTVV.

For the CDR3, the DNA is TGCACCAGCAGCCAAGAGTTAGCGGGAGAGCCCAACGAGCAGTACTTC. Translated: CTSSQELAGEPNEQYF. The chain is built from TRBV1 and TRBJ2-7; the D call TRBD2 from the table was never checked on the DNA. TRBV1 is listed as a pseudogene. The CDR3 length is 16 residues.

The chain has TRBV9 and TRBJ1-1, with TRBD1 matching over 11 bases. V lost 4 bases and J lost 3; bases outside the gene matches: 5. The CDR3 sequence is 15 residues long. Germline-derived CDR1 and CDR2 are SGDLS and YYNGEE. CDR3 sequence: CASSFGQGAYTEAFF. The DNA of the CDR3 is TGTGCCAGCAGCTTCGGACAGGGGGCATACACTGAAGCTTTCTTT.

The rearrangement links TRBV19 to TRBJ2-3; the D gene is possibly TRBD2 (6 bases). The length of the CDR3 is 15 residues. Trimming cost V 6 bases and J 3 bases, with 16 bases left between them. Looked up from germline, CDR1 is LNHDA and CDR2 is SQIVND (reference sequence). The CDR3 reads CASRRAGTKTDTQYF. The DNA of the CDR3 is TGTGCCAGTAGGAGGGCGGGAACGAAGACAGATACGCAGTATTTT.

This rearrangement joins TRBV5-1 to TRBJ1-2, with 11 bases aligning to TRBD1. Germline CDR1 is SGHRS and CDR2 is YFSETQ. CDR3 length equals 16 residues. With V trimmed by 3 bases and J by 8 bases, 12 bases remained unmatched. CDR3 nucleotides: TGCGCCAGCAGCTCTGGACAGGGGGCTCCTCTAGGAGGCTACACCTTC. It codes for CASSSGQGAPLGGYTF.

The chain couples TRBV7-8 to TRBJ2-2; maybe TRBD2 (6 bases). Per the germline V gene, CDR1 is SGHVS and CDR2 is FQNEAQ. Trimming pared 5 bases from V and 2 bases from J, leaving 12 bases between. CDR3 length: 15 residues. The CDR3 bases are TGTGCCAGCAGCACGGGAGCCCTAAACACCGGGGAGCTGTTTTTT. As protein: CASSTGALNTGELFF.

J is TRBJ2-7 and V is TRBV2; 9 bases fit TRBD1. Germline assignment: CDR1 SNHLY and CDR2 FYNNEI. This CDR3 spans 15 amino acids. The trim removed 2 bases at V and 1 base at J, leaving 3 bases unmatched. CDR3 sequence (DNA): TGTGCCAGCAGTGAAAGGGACAGGGTGTCCTACGAGCAGTACTTC. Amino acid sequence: CASSERDRVSYEQYF.

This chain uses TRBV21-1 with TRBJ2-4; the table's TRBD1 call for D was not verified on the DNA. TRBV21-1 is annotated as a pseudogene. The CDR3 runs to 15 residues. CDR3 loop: CASSNGAQGKNIQYF. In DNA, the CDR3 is TGTGCCAGCAGCAATGGGGCACAGGGGAAAAACATTCAGTACTTC.

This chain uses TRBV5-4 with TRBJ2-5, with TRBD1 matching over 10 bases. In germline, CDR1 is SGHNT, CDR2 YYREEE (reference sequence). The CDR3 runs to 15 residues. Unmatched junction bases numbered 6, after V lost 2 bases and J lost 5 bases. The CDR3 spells CASSFPTGGRETQYF. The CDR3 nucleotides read TGTGCCAGCAGCTTCCCGACAGGGGGCCGGGAGACCCAGTACTTC.

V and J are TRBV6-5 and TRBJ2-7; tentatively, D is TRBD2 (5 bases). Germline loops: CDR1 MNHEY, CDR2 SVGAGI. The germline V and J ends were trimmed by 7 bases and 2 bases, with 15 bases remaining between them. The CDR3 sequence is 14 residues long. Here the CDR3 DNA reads TGTGCCAGCACCGAAAGCGGCATCCCCTACGAGCAGTACGTC. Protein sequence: CASTESGIPYEQYV.

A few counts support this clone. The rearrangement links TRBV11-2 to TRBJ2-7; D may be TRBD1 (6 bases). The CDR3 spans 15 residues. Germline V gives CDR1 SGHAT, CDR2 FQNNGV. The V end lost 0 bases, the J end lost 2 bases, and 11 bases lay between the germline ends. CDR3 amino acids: CASSLEGQVAYEQYF. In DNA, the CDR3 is TGTGCCAGCAGCTTAGAGGGACAAGTCGCCTACGAGCAGTACTTC.

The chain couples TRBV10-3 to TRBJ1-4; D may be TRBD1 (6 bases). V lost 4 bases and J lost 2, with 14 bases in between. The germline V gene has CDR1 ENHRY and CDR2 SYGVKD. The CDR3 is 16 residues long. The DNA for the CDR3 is TGTGCCATCAGTGCTCAGGGGATTAGGACTAATGAAAAACTGTTTTTT. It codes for CAISAQGIRTNEKLFF.

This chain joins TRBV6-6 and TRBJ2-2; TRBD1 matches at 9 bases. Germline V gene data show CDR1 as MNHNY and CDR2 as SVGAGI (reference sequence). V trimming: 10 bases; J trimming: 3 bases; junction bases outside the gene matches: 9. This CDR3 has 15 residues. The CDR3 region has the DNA TGTGCCACCTCGGGACAGGGAGGGTACACCGGGGAGCTGTTTTTT. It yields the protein CATSGQGGYTGELFF.